This entry is about one TCR beta chain. Its antigen is not identified. The data originate from a study of persistence of HIV-infected CD4 T cells. The immunoSEQ assay was version 4, run in survey mode. TCRdb's copy holds only in-frame clones and misses some; the assay was immunoSEQ multiplex PCR. The repertoire holds some 30,000 clones, with roughly 80% as singletons. Cells were stimulated with CMV-infected fibroblast lysates at about 10 ug/mL. CD40L-negative CD69-negative CD45RO-high memory CD4+ T cells were sorted as populations depleted of antigen-responding cells. Specimen: CD4+ T cells sorted from PBMCs after approximately 18-hour stimulation, collected from a patient who received antiretroviral therapy. This sequence was found in an adult woman with HIV who was CMV-seropositive.

DNA for the CDR3: TGTGCCAGCAGCTCCGGTGGGGGGGGCTTCTACGAGCAGTACTTC. Protein product: CASSSGGGGFYEQYF. This rearrangement joins TRBV5-4 to TRBJ2-7; the D gene is possibly TRBD2 (7 bases). V lost 3 bases, J lost 3 bases, and 16 bases lay in between. Germline CDR1 SGHNT, CDR2 YYREEE (reference sequence). The CDR3 is 15 amino acids.